One and the same sample provided the 32 T cell receptor beta chains below, sequenced in a study of blood T cells in healthy people across ages. A second PCR of 7 to 11 cycles used a sample-barcoded 5' primer and a J-beta primer mix. TCRdb re-called the 5' RACE reads through MiXCR, storing one row per CDR3 protein. The sample contains around 970,000 distinct CDR3 sequences, roughly 47% of which appear only once. Sequenced sample: blood. The receptors derive from a woman in her fifties or sixties in good health.

This clonotype appeared a few times. The chain recombines TRBV11-2 with TRBJ2-7; tentatively, D is TRBD2 (5 bases). Deletions cut 4 bases from V and 5 bases from J, with 15 bases between. CDR3 length: 14 amino acids. Germline loops: CDR1 SGHAT, CDR2 FQNNGV. The CDR3 loop reads CASSSGYQIHEQYF. DNA for the CDR3: TGTGCCAGCAGCTCGGGATACCAGATCCACGAGCAGTACTTC. Drawing the rest from reference TRBV11-2 and TRBJ2-7, the complete variable domain is EAGVAQSPRYKIIEKRQSVAFWCNPISGHATLYWYQQILGQGPKLLIQFQNNGVVDDSQLPKDRFSAERLKGVDSTLKIQPAKLEDSAVYLCASSSGYQIHEQYFGPGTRLTVT.

This clonotype was detected a few times. This chain links TRBV12-3 or TRBV12-4 with TRBJ2-5, with D possibly matching TRBD1 (7 bases). This CDR3 spans 14 amino acids. V was pared by 11 bases and J by 3 bases, with 19 bases between. The CDR3 DNA follows: TGTGCCTCCAAAGCGGAGGGGGCGAAAGAGACCCAGTACTTC. Translated, it gives CASKAEGAKETQYF.

In its sample, this clonotype was seen many times. The J gene is TRBJ2-3, the V gene TRBV7-9; 11 nucleotides match TRBD2. After removal of 6 bases from V and 0 bases from J, the junction contained 5 bases not matched to a gene. The CDR3 is made up of 16 amino acids. The V gene's germline CDR1 is SEHNR and CDR2 FQNEAQ (reference sequence). The CDR3 loop is CASSSGLAGSTDTQYF. The DNA of the CDR3 is TGTGCCAGCAGTTCAGGACTAGCGGGCAGCACAGATACGCAGTATTTT.

The chain combines TRBV27 with TRBJ2-3; TRBD1 or TRBD2 may be the D gene (5 bases each). The CDR3 has 14 residues. Trimming shortened V by 6 bases and J by 4 bases, and 14 bases separated the two germline ends. CDR1 is MNHEY and CDR2 is SMNVEV in the germline V gene (reference sequence). The CDR3 sequence is CASRWGRGADTQYF. The CDR3 region has the DNA TGTGCCAGCAGGTGGGGACGAGGGGCAGATACGCAGTATTTT.

J is TRBJ2-1 and V is TRBV28; 10 bases are shared with TRBD1. The CDR3 is made up of 15 amino acids. The V and J ends lost 6 bases and 9 bases, in that order; junction bases with no gene match: 11. Germline values: CDR1 MDHEN, CDR2 SYDVKM. CDR3 region: CASSSPGQGDVEQFF. The CDR3 DNA is TGTGCCAGCAGCTCCCCAGGACAGGGGGACGTTGAGCAGTTCTTC.

V and J are TRBV25-1 and TRBJ1-6; TRBD1 might be the D (5 bases). V was trimmed by 8 bases and J by 9 bases, leaving 17 bases between them. This CDR3 region has 14 residues. Germline loops: CDR1 MGHDK, CDR2 SYGVNS. As DNA, the CDR3 is TGTGCCAGCCAGACTACAGGCTTAGCTTCACCCCTCCACTTT. It specifies CASQTTGLASPLHF.

This clonotype was counted a few times. The chain employs TRBV2 and TRBJ2-3; 10 bases line up with TRBD2. Looked up from germline, CDR1 is SNHLY and CDR2 is FYNNEI. This CDR3 region has 15 residues. Trimming at V came to 9 bases and at J to 7 bases, leaving 13 bases not matched to a gene. CDR3 sequence (DNA): TGTGCCAGTGTCCCGAGGGCTAGCGGGAGAAATACGCAGTATTTT. Protein product: CASVPRASGRNTQYF. Using reference TRBV2 and TRBJ2-3 for the parts outside the CDR3, the full variable domain is EPEVTQTPSHQVTQMGQEVILRCVPISNHLYFYWYRQILGQKVEFLVSFYNNEISEKSEIFDDQFSVERPDGSNFTLKIRSTKLEDSAMYFCASVPRASGRNTQYFGPGTRLTVL.

The chain carries TRBV10-3 and TRBJ2-3; 7 bases align to TRBD2. This CDR3 spans 18 amino acids. Trimming cost V 7 bases and J 1 base; bases outside gene matches: 17. Germline V gives CDR1 ENHRY, CDR2 SYGVKD. In DNA form, the CDR3 reads TGTGCCATCATGCCCTTCGGGGCTAGCGGTATAGGCACAGATACGCAGTATTTT. Protein: CAIMPFGASGIGTDTQYF.

The chain carries TRBV20-1 and TRBJ2-7, with D hard to call. V was pared by 0 bases and J by 4 bases, with 16 bases between. The CDR3 is made up of 15 amino acids. Germline CDR1 and CDR2: DFQATT and SNEGSKA (reference sequence). The CDR3 is CSAREFELARYEQYF. CDR3 coding DNA: TGCAGTGCTAGAGAATTCGAACTGGCAAGGTACGAGCAGTACTTC.

The rearrangement joins TRBV2 to TRBJ1-5; TRBD1 matches 7 bases. This CDR3 region has 15 residues. The germline gives CDR1 SNHLY, CDR2 FYNNEI. J lost 3 bases, V lost 7 bases, and 9 bases had no gene match. The CDR3 here is CASTKEGTVNQPQHF. In nucleotides, the CDR3 is TGTGCCAGCACCAAAGAAGGGACAGTCAATCAGCCCCAGCATTTT.

This clonotype has a handful of counts. The chain combines TRBV4-2 with TRBJ2-1; 9 bases map to TRBD2. The CDR3 spans 14 residues. After removal of 2 bases from V and 13 bases from J, the junction contained 9 bases not matched to a gene. Germline V gene sequence: CDR1 LGHNA, CDR2 YNFKEQ. Here the CDR3 reads CASSQLLTSGSQFF. The CDR3 region has the DNA TGTGCCAGCAGCCAACTACTTACTAGCGGGTCTCAGTTCTTC.

The rearrangement joins TRBV4-3 to TRBJ2-5; TRBD1 agrees at 10 bases. Trimming at V came to 1 base and at J to 4 bases, leaving 12 bases not matched to a gene. This CDR3 is built from 18 residues. Germline V gene lookup returns CDR1 LGHNA and CDR2 YSLEER. CDR3 nucleotides: TGCGCCAGCAGCCAAGGTTGGACAGGGGGTGCCGGAGGAGAGACCCAGTACTTC. Translating it yields CASSQGWTGGAGGETQYF.

This clonotype has more than one count but fewer than ten. DNA of the CDR3: TGCAGTGCTAGAAGGTTCGGGACATATGAGCAGTACTTC. This codes for CSARRFGTYEQYF. The rearrangement uses TRBV20-1 and TRBJ2-7, with a possible D match to TRBD1 (6 bases). The germline V gene has CDR1 DFQATT and CDR2 SNEGSKA (reference sequence). The CDR3 is made up of 13 amino acids. Trimming stripped 2 bases from V and 7 bases from J, with 15 bases between.

This chain links TRBV12-3 or TRBV12-4 with TRBJ2-4; 13 nucleotides align to TRBD2. The CDR3 is made up of 16 amino acids. The V segment lost 2 bases and the J segment 13 bases; nucleotides outside the gene matches: 11. The CDR3 sequence: CASSLTSGRVKAEQYF. CDR3 nucleotide sequence: TGTGCCAGCAGTTTAACTAGCGGGAGGGTAAAGGCTGAGCAGTACTTC.

This sequence joins TRBV11-2 and TRBJ2-7, with 8 bases matching TRBD1. Germline values: CDR1 SGHAT, CDR2 FQNNGV. The CDR3 covers 14 residues. V gave up 5 bases and J gave up 4 bases; unmatched junction bases: 7. The chain's CDR3 is CASSTPTGVYEQYF. Here the CDR3 DNA reads TGTGCCAGCAGCACGCCGACAGGGGTGTACGAGCAGTACTTC.

The chain has TRBV6-6 and TRBJ1-4, with 7 bases identical to TRBD1. V shed 10 bases and J 4 bases; nucleotides not matched to a gene: 9. Germline V gene sequence: CDR1 MNHNY, CDR2 SVGAGI (reference sequence). This CDR3 contains 14 residues. CDR3 DNA: TGTGCCACCAAGCGGGACAGCAATAATGAAAAACTGTTTTTT. Translated: CATKRDSNNEKLFF.

This clonotype occurred a few times. The chain couples TRBV10-3 to TRBJ1-5, with D tentatively TRBD1 (5 bases). Germline values: CDR1 ENHRY, CDR2 SYGVKD. The CDR3 contains 16 residues. Trimming pared 3 bases from V and 1 base from J, leaving 13 bases between. The CDR3, as DNA: TGTGCCATCAGTGAACAGGCCCCCGGGAGCAATCAGCCCCAGCATTTT. It encodes CAISEQAPGSNQPQHF.

CDR3 nucleotide sequence: TGTGCCAGCAGCTCCTGGGGGGATTACGAGCAGTACTTC. Protein product: CASSSWGDYEQYF. The gene calls are TRBV7-2 and TRBJ2-7; TRBD2 is a possible D gene (6 bases). The CDR3 loop spans 13 amino acids. The V end was cut by 4 bases, the J end by 4 bases, with 11 bases between. Germline V gene lookup returns CDR1 SGHTA and CDR2 FQGNSA.

The chain has TRBV20-1 and TRBJ2-5, with D uncertain. Trimming stripped 0 bases from V and 13 bases from J, with 15 bases between. CDR1 DFQATT and CDR2 SNEGSKA come from the germline V gene (reference sequence). The CDR3 sequence is 12 residues long. The CDR3 DNA sequence: TGCAGTGCTAGAGATCTTTGGAATAGGCCGTACTTC. Translated, it gives CSARDLWNRPYF.

The rearrangement links TRBV6-5 to TRBJ2-7; D is uncertain. The germline V gene has CDR1 MNHEY and CDR2 SVGAGI. The CDR3 consists of 16 residues. V gave up 0 bases and J gave up 0 bases, with 12 bases separating them. CDR3 nucleotide sequence: TGTGCCAGCAGTTACTCGGCAGGCCATAGCTCCTACGAGCAGTACTTC. This encodes CASSYSAGHSSYEQYF.

CDR3 sequence: CASSLWDSRVDEQYF. Here the CDR3 DNA reads TGCGCCAGCAGCTTGTGGGACTCCCGGGTGGACGAGCAGTACTTC. The gene calls are TRBV5-1 and TRBJ2-7, with TRBD2 as a possible D gene (6 bases). V dropped 1 base and J dropped 5 bases, with 16 bases sitting between them. The length of the CDR3 is 15 residues. Per the germline V gene, CDR1 is SGHRS and CDR2 is YFSETQ.

This chain links TRBV20-1 with TRBJ2-1; 7 bases are a match to TRBD2. After removal of 0 bases from V and 1 base from J, the junction contained 9 bases not matched to a gene. The CDR3 is made up of 17 amino acids. The germline CDR1 and CDR2 sequences are DFQATT and SNEGSKA (reference sequence). The CDR3 region is CSARDQGGRSSYNEQFF. DNA for the CDR3: TGCAGTGCTAGAGATCAAGGCGGGAGATCTTCCTACAATGAGCAGTTCTTC.

This clonotype was detected only a few times. The rearrangement links TRBV5-1 to TRBJ2-7, with D maybe TRBD2 (6 bases). Between the trimmed V and J ends, which lost 0 bases and 3 bases, there was a span of 10 bases. This CDR3 contains 14 residues. Germline V CDR1 and CDR2: SGHRS, YFSETQ. CDR3 sequence (DNA): TGCGCCAGCAGCTTGGCCCCGGACTACTACGAGCAGTACTTC. Translating gives CASSLAPDYYEQYF.

Concerning this clonotype itself: Compared with germline, one end of the junction differs, possibly owing to a read error. J is TRBJ1-2 and V is TRBV7-2; maybe TRBD1 (6 bases). The CDR3 totals 12 residues. The V gene's germline CDR1 is SGHTA and CDR2 FQGNSA. The chain's CDR3 is CASSPLLGGYTF. The CDR3 DNA is TGTGCCAGCAGCCCCCTCCTCGGGGGCTACACTTTC.

The chain combines TRBV6-1 with TRBJ1-2; 7 bases match TRBD1. J lost 8 bases, V lost 6 bases, and 6 bases had no gene match. Looked up from germline, CDR1 is MNHNS and CDR2 is SASEGT. The CDR3 is 12 amino acids. The CDR3 DNA reads TGTGCCAGCAGGACAGGGCTTGGGGGCTACACCTTC. Translation gives CASRTGLGGYTF.

This clonotype appeared a few times. Here the CDR3 reads CASSYRSTGGIGANVLTF. The CDR3 coding sequence is TGTGCCAGCAGTTACCGGTCTACAGGGGGCATCGGGGCCAACGTCCTGACTTTC. The rearrangement links TRBV6-5 to TRBJ2-6; 9 nucleotides align to TRBD1. The germline V gene encodes CDR1 MNHEY and CDR2 SVGAGI. The CDR3 is 18 residues long. The ends lost 2 bases at V and 4 bases at J; junction bases unmatched: 9.

CDR3: CASSFTAGPNTEAFF. DNA for the CDR3: TGCGCCAGCAGCTTCACAGCCGGACCGAACACTGAAGCTTTCTTT. The chain couples TRBV5-1 to TRBJ1-1; the D is unclear. The CDR3 totals 15 residues. CDR1 and CDR2 from the germline V gene are SGHRS and YFSETQ. The V end lost 2 bases, the J end lost 1 base, and 12 bases lay between the germline ends. The whole variable domain, filled in from reference TRBV5-1 and TRBJ1-1, reads KAGVTQTPRYLIKTRGQQVTLSCSPISGHRSVSWYQQTPGQGLQFLFEYFSETQRNKGNFPGRFSGRQFSNSRSEMNVSTLELGDSALYLCASSFTAGPNTEAFFGQGTRLTVV.

The chain recombines TRBV12-3 or TRBV12-4 with TRBJ1-2; possible D gene TRBD1, 5 bases. V lost 1 base and J lost 6, with 12 bases in between. The CDR3 extends over 14 amino acids. The CDR3: CASSLEVGPDGYTF. CDR3 bases: TGTGCCAGCAGTTTAGAGGTGGGGCCAGATGGCTACACCTTC.

This chain links TRBV21-1 with TRBJ1-5; the D call of TRBD1 is as the table states it, not checked on the DNA. TRBV21-1 is a listed pseudogene. This CDR3 region has 13 residues. As DNA, the CDR3 is TGTGCCAGAAGGGACAGTCCCCCTCAGCCCCAGCATTTT. Translating it yields CARRDSPPQPQHF.

This clonotype appeared a few times. The V call is TRBV3-1, the J call TRBJ2-5; D not certain. This CDR3 comprises 15 residues. CDR1 is LGHDT and CDR2 is YNNKEL in the germline V gene (reference sequence). V was clipped by 2 bases and J by 5 bases, with 15 bases between them. The CDR3 DNA reads TGTGCCAGCAGCCAAATTCTGAGGCAATGGGAGACCCAGTACTTC. This sequence encodes CASSQILRQWETQYF.

V gene TRBV4-1 combines with J gene TRBJ2-7, with D unresolved. Per germline, CDR1 MGHRA and CDR2 YSYEKL. This CDR3 is built from 13 residues. V was cut by 2 bases and J by 2 bases, with 7 bases left in between. CDR3 protein: CASSQLVTYEQYF. The DNA of the CDR3 is TGCGCCAGCAGCCAACTAGTAACCTACGAGCAGTACTTC.

This clonotype has more than one count but fewer than ten. Germline and junction disagree at one end, which may indicate a read error. The gene calls are TRBV29-1 and TRBJ2-4; TRBD2 might be the D (5 bases). CDR3 length: 12 amino acids. CDR1 is SQVTM, CDR2 ANQGSEA, per germline. CDR3: CSVGEGKNIRYF. The CDR3 coding sequence is TGCAGCGTTGGTGAGGGCAAAAACATTCGGTACTTC.